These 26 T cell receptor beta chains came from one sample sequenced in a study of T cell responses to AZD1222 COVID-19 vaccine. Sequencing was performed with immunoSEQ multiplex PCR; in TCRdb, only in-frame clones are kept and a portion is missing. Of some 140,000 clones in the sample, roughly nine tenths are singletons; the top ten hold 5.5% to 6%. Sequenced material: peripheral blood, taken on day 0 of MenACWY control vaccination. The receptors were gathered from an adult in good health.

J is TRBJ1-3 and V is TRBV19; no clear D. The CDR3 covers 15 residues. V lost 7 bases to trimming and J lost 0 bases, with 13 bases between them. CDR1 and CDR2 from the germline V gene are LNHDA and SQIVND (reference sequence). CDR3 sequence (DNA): TGTGCCAGTACCTCGGGTCTTATCTCTGGAAACACCATATATTTT. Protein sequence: CASTSGLISGNTIYF.

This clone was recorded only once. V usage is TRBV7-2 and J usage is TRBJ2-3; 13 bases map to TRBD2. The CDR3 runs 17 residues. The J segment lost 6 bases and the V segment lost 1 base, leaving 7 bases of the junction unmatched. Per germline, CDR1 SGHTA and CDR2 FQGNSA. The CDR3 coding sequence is TGTGCCAGCAGCTTAGACCAGGGACTAGCGGGGCTGGATACGCAGTATTTT. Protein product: CASSLDQGLAGLDTQYF. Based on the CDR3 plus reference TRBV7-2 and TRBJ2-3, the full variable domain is GAGVSQSPSNKVTEKGKDVELRCDPISGHTALYWYRQSLGQGLEFLIYFQGNSAPDKSGLPSDRFSAERTGGSVSTLTIQRTQQEDSAVYLCASSLDQGLAGLDTQYFGPGTRLTVL.

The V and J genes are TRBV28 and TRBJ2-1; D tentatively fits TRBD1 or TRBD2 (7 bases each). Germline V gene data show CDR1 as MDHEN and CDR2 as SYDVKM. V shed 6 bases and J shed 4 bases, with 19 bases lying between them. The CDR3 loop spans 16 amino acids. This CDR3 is CASRGGGGGSYNEQFF. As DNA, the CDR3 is TGTGCCAGCAGAGGGGGCGGCGGGGGCTCATACAATGAGCAGTTCTTC.

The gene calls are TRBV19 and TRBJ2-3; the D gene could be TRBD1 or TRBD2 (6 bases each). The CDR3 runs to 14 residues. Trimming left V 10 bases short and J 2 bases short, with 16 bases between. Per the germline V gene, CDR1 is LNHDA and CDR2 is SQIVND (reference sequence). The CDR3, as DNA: TGTGCCACCCGGGGGCTTCTTAACACAGATACGCAGTATTTT. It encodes CATRGLLNTDTQYF. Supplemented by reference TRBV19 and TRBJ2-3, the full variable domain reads DGGITQSPKYLFRKEGQNVTLSCEQNLNHDAMYWYRQDPGQGLRLIYYSQIVNDFQKGDIAEGYSVSREKKESFPLTVTSAQKNPTAFYLCATRGLLNTDTQYFGPGTRLTVL.

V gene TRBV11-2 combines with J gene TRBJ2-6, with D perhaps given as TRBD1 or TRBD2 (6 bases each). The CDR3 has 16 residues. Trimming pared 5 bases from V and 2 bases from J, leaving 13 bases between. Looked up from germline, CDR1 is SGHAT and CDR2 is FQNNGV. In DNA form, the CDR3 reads TGTGCCAGCAGCCGGGGGCAGGGAGCTGGGGCCAACGTCCTGACTTTC. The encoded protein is CASSRGQGAGANVLTF.

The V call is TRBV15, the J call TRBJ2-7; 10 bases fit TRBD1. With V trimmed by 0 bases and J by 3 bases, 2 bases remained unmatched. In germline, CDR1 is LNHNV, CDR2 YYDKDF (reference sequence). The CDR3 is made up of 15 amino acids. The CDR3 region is CATSREDRGYYEQYV. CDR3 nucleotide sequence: TGTGCCACCAGCAGAGAGGACAGGGGGTACTACGAGCAGTACGTC.

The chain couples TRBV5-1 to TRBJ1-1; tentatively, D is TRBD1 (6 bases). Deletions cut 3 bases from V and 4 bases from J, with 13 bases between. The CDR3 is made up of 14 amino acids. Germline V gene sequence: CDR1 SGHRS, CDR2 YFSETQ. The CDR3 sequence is CASSSNRASTEAFF. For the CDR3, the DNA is TGCGCCAGCAGCTCCAACAGGGCTAGCACTGAAGCTTTCTTT.

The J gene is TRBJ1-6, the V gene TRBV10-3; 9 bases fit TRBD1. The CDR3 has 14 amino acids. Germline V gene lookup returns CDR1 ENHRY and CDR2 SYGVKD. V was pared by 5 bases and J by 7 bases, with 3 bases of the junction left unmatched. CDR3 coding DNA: TGTGCCATCAGTAGGGACAGGGTAAATTCACCCCTCCACTTT. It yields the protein CAISRDRVNSPLHF.

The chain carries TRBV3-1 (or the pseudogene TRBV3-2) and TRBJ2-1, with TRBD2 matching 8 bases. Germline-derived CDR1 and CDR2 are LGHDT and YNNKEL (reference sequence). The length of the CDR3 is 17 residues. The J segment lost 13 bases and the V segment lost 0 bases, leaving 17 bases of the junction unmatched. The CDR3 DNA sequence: TGTGCCAGCAGCCAAGATAATTACGGGAGGGTCAGACTTCATCAGTTCTTC. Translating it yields CASSQDNYGRVRLHQFF.

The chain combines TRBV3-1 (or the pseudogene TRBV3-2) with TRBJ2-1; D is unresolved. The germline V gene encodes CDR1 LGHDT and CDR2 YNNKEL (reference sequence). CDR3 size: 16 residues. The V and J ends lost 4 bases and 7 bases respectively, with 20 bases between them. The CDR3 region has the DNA TGTGCCAGCAGCCCACCTCGACCTCCCAGAGGTAATGAGCAGTTCTTC. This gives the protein CASSPPRPPRGNEQFF.

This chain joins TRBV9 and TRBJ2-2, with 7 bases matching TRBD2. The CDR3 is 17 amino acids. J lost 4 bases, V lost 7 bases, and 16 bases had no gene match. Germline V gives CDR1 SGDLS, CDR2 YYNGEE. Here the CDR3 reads CASGTRGGERVTGELFF. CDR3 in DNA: TGTGCCAGCGGTACGAGGGGAGGGGAGAGGGTCACCGGGGAGCTGTTTTTT.

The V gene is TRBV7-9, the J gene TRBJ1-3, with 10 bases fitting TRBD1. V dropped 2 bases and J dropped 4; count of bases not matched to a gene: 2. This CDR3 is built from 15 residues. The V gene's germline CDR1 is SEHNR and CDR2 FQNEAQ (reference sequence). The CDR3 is CASSLPGQGGNTIYF. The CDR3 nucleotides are TGTGCCAGCAGCTTACCGGGACAGGGGGGAAACACCATATATTTT. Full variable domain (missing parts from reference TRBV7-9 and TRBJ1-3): DTGVSQNPRHKITKRGQNVTFRCDPISEHNRLYWYRQTLGQGPEFLTYFQNEAQLEKSRLLSDRFSAERPKGSFSTLEIQRTEQGDSAMYLCASSLPGQGGNTIYFGEGSWLTVV.

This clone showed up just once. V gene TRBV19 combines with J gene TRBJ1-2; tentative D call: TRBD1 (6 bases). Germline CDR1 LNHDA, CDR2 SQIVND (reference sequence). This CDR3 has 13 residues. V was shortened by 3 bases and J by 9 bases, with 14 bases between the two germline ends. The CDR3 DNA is TGTGCCAGTAGTATGGGCAGGGACAAGAGCTACACCTTC. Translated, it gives CASSMGRDKSYTF.

The CDR3 region is CASSDTGFSGNTIYF. In nucleotides, the CDR3 is TGTGCCAGCAGCGATACAGGATTCTCTGGAAACACCATATATTTT. This chain joins TRBV9 and TRBJ1-3; possible D gene TRBD1, 5 bases. Trimming cost V 3 bases and J 0 bases, with 10 bases left between them. Germline values: CDR1 SGDLS, CDR2 YYNGEE. This CDR3 is built from 15 residues.

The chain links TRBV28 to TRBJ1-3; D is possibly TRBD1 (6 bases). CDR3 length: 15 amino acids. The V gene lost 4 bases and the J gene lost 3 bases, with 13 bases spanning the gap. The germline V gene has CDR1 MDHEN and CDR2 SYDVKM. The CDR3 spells CASSSTGLGGNTIYF. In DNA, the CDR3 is TGTGCCAGCAGTTCAACAGGGTTAGGTGGAAACACCATATATTTT.

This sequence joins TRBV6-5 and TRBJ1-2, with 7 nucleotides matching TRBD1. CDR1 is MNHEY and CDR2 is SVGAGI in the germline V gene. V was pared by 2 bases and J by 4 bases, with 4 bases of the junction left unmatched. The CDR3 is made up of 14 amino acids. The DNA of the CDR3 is TGTGCCAGCAGTTACCACGGGACAGCCTATGGCTACACCTTC. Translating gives CASSYHGTAYGYTF.

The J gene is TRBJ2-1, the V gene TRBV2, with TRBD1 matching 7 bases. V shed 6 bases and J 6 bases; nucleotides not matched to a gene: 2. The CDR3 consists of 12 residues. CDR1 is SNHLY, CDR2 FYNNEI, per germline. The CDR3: CASSGTVNEQFF. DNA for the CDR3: TGTGCCAGCAGCGGGACAGTCAATGAGCAGTTCTTC.

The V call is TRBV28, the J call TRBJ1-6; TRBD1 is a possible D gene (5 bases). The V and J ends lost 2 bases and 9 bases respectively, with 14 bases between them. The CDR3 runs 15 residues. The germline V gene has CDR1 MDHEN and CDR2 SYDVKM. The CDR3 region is CASSLLGAKVSPLHF. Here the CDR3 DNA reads TGTGCCAGCAGTTTACTAGGGGCAAAGGTTTCACCCCTCCACTTT.

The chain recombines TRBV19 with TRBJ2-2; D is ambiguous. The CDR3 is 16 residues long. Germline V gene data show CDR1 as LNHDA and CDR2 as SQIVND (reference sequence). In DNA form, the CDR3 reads TGTGCGCCATTTCAGAGTGGTCCAGTTAACACCGGGGAGCTGTTTTTT. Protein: CAPFQSGPVNTGELFF.

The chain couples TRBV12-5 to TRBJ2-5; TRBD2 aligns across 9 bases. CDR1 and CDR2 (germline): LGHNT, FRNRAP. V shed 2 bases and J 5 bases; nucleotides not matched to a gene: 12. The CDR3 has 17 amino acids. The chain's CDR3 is CASGLPRLAGVMETQYF. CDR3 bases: TGTGCTAGTGGTTTGCCTCGTTTAGCGGGAGTGATGGAGACCCAGTACTTC. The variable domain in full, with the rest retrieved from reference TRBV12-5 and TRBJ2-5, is DARVTQTPRHKVTEMGQEVTMRCQPILGHNTVFWYRQTMMQGLELLAYFRNRAPLDDSGMPKDRFSAEMPDATLATLKIQPSEPRDSAVYFCASGLPRLAGVMETQYFGPGTRLLVL.

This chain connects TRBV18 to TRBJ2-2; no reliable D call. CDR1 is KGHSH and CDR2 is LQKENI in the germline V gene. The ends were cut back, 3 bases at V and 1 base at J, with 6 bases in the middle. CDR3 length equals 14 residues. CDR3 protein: CASSPARNTGELFF. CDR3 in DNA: TGTGCCAGCTCACCTGCCCGGAACACCGGGGAGCTGTTTTTT.

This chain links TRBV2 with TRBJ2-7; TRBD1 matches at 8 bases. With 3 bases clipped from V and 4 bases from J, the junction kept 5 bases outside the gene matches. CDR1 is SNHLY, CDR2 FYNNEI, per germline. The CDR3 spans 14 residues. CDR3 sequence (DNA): TGTGCCAGCAGTGACCAGGGGGCTTCTTACGAGCAGTACTTC. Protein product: CASSDQGASYEQYF. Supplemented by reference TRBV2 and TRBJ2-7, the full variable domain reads EPEVTQTPSHQVTQMGQEVILRCVPISNHLYFYWYRQILGQKVEFLVSFYNNEISEKSEIFDDQFSVERPDGSNFTLKIRSTKLEDSAMYFCASSDQGASYEQYFGPGTRLTVT.

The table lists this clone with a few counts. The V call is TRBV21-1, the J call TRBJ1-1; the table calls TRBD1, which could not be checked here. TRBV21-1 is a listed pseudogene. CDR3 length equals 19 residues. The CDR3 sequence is CASSIGHAGTGGGSTEAFF. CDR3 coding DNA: TGTGCCAGCAGCATCGGCCACGCCGGGACAGGGGGCGGAAGCACTGAAGCTTTCTTT.

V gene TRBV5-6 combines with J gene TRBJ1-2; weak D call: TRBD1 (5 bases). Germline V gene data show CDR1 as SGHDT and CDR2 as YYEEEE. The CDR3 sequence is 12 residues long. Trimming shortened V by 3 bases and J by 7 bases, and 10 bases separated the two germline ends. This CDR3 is CASSYGGSGYTF. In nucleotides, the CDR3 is TGTGCCAGCAGCTACGGGGGGTCTGGCTACACCTTC.

CDR3 nucleotide sequence: TGTGCCAGCAGTCTAAGGTCCCCAGGGTTCGGCAATCAGCCCCAGCATTTT. Translation gives CASSLRSPGFGNQPQHF. This chain links TRBV6-6 with TRBJ1-5; TRBD1 might be the D (5 bases). Germline V gene sequence: CDR1 MNHNY, CDR2 SVGAGI (reference sequence). The V and J ends lost 5 bases and 2 bases respectively, with 19 bases between them. The CDR3 totals 17 residues.

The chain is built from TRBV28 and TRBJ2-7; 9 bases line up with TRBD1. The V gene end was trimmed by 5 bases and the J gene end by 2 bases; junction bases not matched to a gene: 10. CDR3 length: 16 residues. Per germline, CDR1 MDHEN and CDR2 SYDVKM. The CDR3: CASSRDPGQGPYEQYF. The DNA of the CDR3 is TGTGCCAGCAGTAGGGACCCGGGACAGGGACCCTACGAGCAGTACTTC. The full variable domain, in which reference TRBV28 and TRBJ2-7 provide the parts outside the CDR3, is DVKVTQSSRYLVKRTGEKVFLECVQDMDHENMFWYRQDPGLGLRLIYFSYDVKMKEKGDIPEGYSVSREKKERFSLILESASTNQTSMYLCASSRDPGQGPYEQYFGPGTRLTVT.